This TCR beta chain originates from a study of OX40 agonist ivuxolimab in advanced cancers. On the study more broadly: Intravenous ivuxolimab was administered to patients every 2 weeks at 0.01 to 10 mg/kg. Past anti-PD-1, anti-PD-L1 or anti-CTLA-4 therapy was accepted, and roughly 42% had received some. Findings and caveats of the study: More expanded clones were found, on average, in CD8+ than in CD4+ T cells.

A word on this clone: Its antigen is undetermined.

Germline CDR1 and CDR2: KGHSH and LQKENI. The CDR3 length is 16 residues. The germline V and J ends were trimmed by 5 bases and 1 base, with 16 bases remaining between them. Systemic immunosuppression or autoimmune disease history was grounds to exclude patients. This table comes from immunoSEQ multiplex PCR, and its TCRdb copy is limited to in-frame clones, with some not included. Of about 78,000 clones listed, about 90% were seen once; the top ten hold 2.8%. The sequences come from CD4+ or CD8+ T cells sorted from blood, collected in a trial of the OX40 agonist ivuxolimab. This chain links TRBV18 with TRBJ2-3, with D possibly being TRBD1 (5 bases). The clonotype originates from an adult with an advanced solid tumor such as melanoma, head and neck, liver or kidney cancer. CDR3 sequence: CASSSRQSLGTDTQYF. The CDR3, as DNA: TGTGCCAGCTCAAGCAGACAGTCTCTTGGCACAGATACGCAGTATTTT.